Described below is a single T cell receptor beta chain sequence and its context. These data come from a study of cytomegalovirus exposure and HLA in healthy donors. This CDR3 has 14 residues. CDR1 and CDR2 (germline): SGHVS, FQNEAQ. Trimming shortened V by 2 bases and J by 4 bases, and 11 bases separated the two germline ends. Primers: 60 Vbeta forward and 13 Jbeta reverse. Generated by immunoSEQ multiplex PCR, the TCRdb table keeps only in-frame clones and is missing some. The data show some 120,000 clones, with 74% seen just once and approximately 6% held by the top ten. This receptor was obtained from a woman aged 45-60 years in good health and CMV-seropositive. This rearrangement joins TRBV7-8 to TRBJ1-2; D is perhaps TRBD1 (6 bases). Input material: PBMCs. The CDR3 nucleotides read TGTGCCAGCAGCTTAAATGACAGGTTCTATGGCTACACCTTC. The encoded protein is CASSLNDRFYGYTF.